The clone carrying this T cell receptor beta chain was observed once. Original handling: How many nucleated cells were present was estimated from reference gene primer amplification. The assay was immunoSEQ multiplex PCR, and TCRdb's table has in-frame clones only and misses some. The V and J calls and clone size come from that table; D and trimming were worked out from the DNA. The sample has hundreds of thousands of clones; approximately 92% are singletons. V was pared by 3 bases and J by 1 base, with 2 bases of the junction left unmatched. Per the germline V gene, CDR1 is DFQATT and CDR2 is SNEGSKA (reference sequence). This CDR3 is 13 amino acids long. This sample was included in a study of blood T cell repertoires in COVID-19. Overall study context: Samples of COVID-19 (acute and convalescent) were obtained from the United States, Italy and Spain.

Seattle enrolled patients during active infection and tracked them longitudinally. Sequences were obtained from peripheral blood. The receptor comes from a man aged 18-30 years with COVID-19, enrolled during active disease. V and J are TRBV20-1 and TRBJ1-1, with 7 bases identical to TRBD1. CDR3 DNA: TGCAGTGCTAGTAGACAGGGGAACACTGAAGCTTTCTTT. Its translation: CSASRQGNTEAFF.